This entry lists 32 T cell receptor beta chains sequenced from one sample in a study of T cell repertoires in cytomegalovirus infection. TCRdb fed the reads into MiXCR, producing one record per CDR3 protein. The data hold a few hundred thousand distinct CDR3 sequences, with 17% observed a single time. Sequenced material: CD8+ T cells from PBMCs. These receptor sequences come from a human donor in good health (CMV status not recorded). Some clones in this sample may be carry-over from other donors' samples.

This clonotype appeared many times. The chain links TRBV7-8 to TRBJ1-5; D ambiguous. The germline CDR1 and CDR2 sequences are SGHVS and FQNEAQ. The CDR3 runs 13 residues. V gave up 0 bases and J gave up 6 bases, with 6 bases separating them. CDR3 bases: TGTGCCAGCAGCTTAGCGTCAAGTCAGCCCCAGCATTTT. It yields the protein CASSLASSQPQHF.

V gene TRBV2 combines with J gene TRBJ2-7; 7 nucleotides align to TRBD1. This CDR3 contains 16 residues. Germline V gene data show CDR1 as SNHLY and CDR2 as FYNNEI. V gave up 5 bases and J gave up 1 base; unmatched junction bases: 11. The CDR3 nucleotides read TGTGCCAGCAGTCACAACCCGGGACAGCAGTCCTACGAGCAGTACTTC. This gives the protein CASSHNPGQQSYEQYF.

Notes on this clonotype: A read error may produce the germline difference seen at one junction end. This chain connects TRBV7-9 to TRBJ1-5; 8 bases line up with TRBD1. Germline V gene sequence: CDR1 SEHNR, CDR2 FQNEAQ (reference sequence). The CDR3 length is 14 residues. The CDR3: CASSLAGGKQPQHF. CDR3 DNA sequence: TGTGCCAGCAGCCTCGCAGGGGGCAAGCAGCCCCAGCATTTT.

In its sample, this clonotype was seen once. The rearrangement links TRBV7-6 to TRBJ1-5, with 7 bases that match TRBD1. This CDR3 is built from 19 residues. Germline V gives CDR1 SGHVS, CDR2 FNYEAQ. V lost 1 base, J lost 0 bases, and 12 bases stayed unmatched. The CDR3 spells CASSLVGGTEEDSNQPQHF. The CDR3 coding sequence is TGTGCCAGCAGCTTAGTAGGTGGGACAGAAGAAGATAGCAATCAGCCCCAGCATTTT.

V usage is TRBV20-1 and J usage is TRBJ2-7, with D possibly TRBD1 on 5 matching bases. V dropped 5 bases and J dropped 0 bases, with 8 bases sitting between them. The CDR3 is made up of 12 amino acids. Per the germline V gene, CDR1 is DFQATT and CDR2 is SNEGSKA (reference sequence). For the CDR3, the DNA is TGCAGTGCTCAGACAGACTCCTACGAGCAGTACTTC. It translates to CSAQTDSYEQYF.

V usage is TRBV5-6 and J usage is TRBJ1-6; 7 bases align to TRBD1. The CDR3 loop spans 17 amino acids. With V trimmed by 0 bases and J by 7 bases, 10 bases remained unmatched. The germline V gene encodes CDR1 SGHDT and CDR2 YYEEEE. CDR3 amino acids: CASSLARTGDFNSPLHF. The DNA of the CDR3 is TGTGCCAGCAGCTTGGCCCGGACAGGAGATTTCAATTCACCCCTCCACTTT.

Ten or more counts support this clonotype. The chain recombines TRBV20-1 with TRBJ2-4, with 13 bases fitting TRBD2. Germline trimming cut 5 bases from V and 6 bases from J; bases unmatched to any gene: 4. The CDR3 extends over 14 amino acids. Germline loops: CDR1 DFQATT, CDR2 SNEGSKA (reference sequence). In DNA, the CDR3 is TGCAGTGCTGAGAGACTAGCGGGGGGAAACATTCAGTACTTC. Translation gives CSAERLAGGNIQYF.

Remarks on this clonotype: With a much larger clone just one base away, this may be a read error. The V call is TRBV7-8, the J call TRBJ2-3; D is possibly TRBD1 (8 bases). The V gene lost 3 bases and the J gene lost 4 bases, with 29 bases spanning the gap. The germline CDR1 and CDR2 sequences are SGHVS and FQNEAQ. The CDR3 totals 20 residues. The CDR3 region has the DNA TGTGCCAGCAGCTTCGGGGGGTCGGGACAGGTTTTGACTAGCTCAGATACGCAGTATTTT. Its protein is CASSFGGSGQVLTSSDTQYF.

This clonotype was seen at least ten times. The gene calls are TRBV7-9 and TRBJ2-2; the match to TRBD1 covers 11 bases. Germline V gives CDR1 SEHNR, CDR2 FQNEAQ (reference sequence). The CDR3 loop spans 16 amino acids. After removal of 3 bases from V and 12 bases from J, the junction contained 12 bases not matched to a gene. In DNA form, the CDR3 reads TGTGCCAGCAGCTTGGATGGACAGGGGGCGATTGAGAAGCTGTTTTTT. It codes for CASSLDGQGAIEKLFF.

The chain employs TRBV12-3 or TRBV12-4 and TRBJ2-5, with 7 bases lining up with TRBD2. CDR3 length equals 15 residues. J gave up 5 bases and V 5 bases, and 11 bases lay outside the gene matches. This chain's CDR3 is CASSPPGGMGETQYF. DNA for the CDR3: TGTGCCAGCAGTCCCCCCGGGGGGATGGGGGAGACCCAGTACTTC.

Ten or more counts support this clonotype. The rearrangement joins TRBV6-2 or TRBV6-3 to TRBJ2-1; D not resolved. V lost 8 bases and J lost 8, with 13 bases in between. The CDR3 loop spans 12 amino acids. Germline V gene lookup returns CDR1 MNHEY and CDR2 SVGEGT. The CDR3 nucleotides are TGTGCCAGCGTGGGGTTCTTCGATGAGCAGTTCTTC. This encodes CASVGFFDEQFF.

This clonotype appeared many times. The gene calls are TRBV7-9 and TRBJ2-5; TRBD2 matches at 10 bases. Losses at the gene ends were 5 bases for V and 0 bases for J; bases not matched to a gene: 9. Germline values: CDR1 SEHNR, CDR2 FQNEAQ (reference sequence). The CDR3 has 17 amino acids. CDR3 coding DNA: TGTGCCAGCAGCCCCCAACTCCTAGCGGGGGACCAAGAGACCCAGTACTTC. Translating gives CASSPQLLAGDQETQYF.

This clonotype has a count of ten or more. This sequence joins TRBV12-3 or TRBV12-4 and TRBJ1-1; 7 nucleotides line up with TRBD1. CDR3 length: 14 amino acids. The V segment lost 6 bases and the J segment 1 base; nucleotides outside the gene matches: 5. CDR3 DNA sequence: TGTGCCAGCAGAGAAGGGGGCTGGAACACTGAAGCTTTCTTT. Amino acid sequence: CASREGGWNTEAFF.

Ten or more counts support this clonotype. The chain has TRBV7-2 and TRBJ2-5; 9 positions agree with TRBD1. Trimming cost V 3 bases and J 4 bases; bases outside gene matches: 9. The CDR3 consists of 16 residues. Germline CDR1 reads SGHTA; CDR2 reads FQGNSA. The CDR3 nucleotides are TGTGCCAGCAGCTTCGGTCGGGGGACAGGGTTAGAGACCCAGTACTTC. Translating gives CASSFGRGTGLETQYF.

This sequence joins TRBV9 and TRBJ1-3; D gene unclear. Looked up from germline, CDR1 is SGDLS and CDR2 is YYNGEE. This CDR3 contains 15 residues. V was cut by 4 bases and J by 2 bases, with 13 bases left in between. CDR3 bases: TGTGCCAGCAGCCCAGAGACGGTGCCTGGAAACACCATATATTTT. Amino acid sequence: CASSPETVPGNTIYF.

The chain links TRBV29-1 to TRBJ2-3; D possibly corresponds to TRBD1 (6 bases). CDR1 and CDR2 from the germline V gene are SQVTM and ANQGSEA. CDR3 length: 14 amino acids. V lost 7 bases and J lost 0, with 14 bases in between. This CDR3 is CSAARQASTDTQYF. DNA of the CDR3: TGCAGCGCGGCGCGACAGGCTAGCACAGATACGCAGTATTTT.

This clonotype was seen repeatedly, ten times or more. This chain connects TRBV25-1 to TRBJ2-3, with D perhaps assigned TRBD1 or TRBD2 (5 bases each). Germline V gene data show CDR1 as MGHDK and CDR2 as SYGVNS. The CDR3 is made up of 18 amino acids. The V end lost 4 bases, the J end lost 2 bases, and 22 bases lay between the germline ends. CDR3 sequence: CASSGIGVMGVLTDTQYF. The CDR3 DNA reads as TGTGCCAGCAGTGGGATCGGAGTAATGGGGGTCCTCACAGATACGCAGTATTTT. The full variable domain, with the rest looked up from reference TRBV25-1 and TRBJ2-3, is EADIYQTPRYLVIGTGKKITLECSQTMGHDKMYWYQQDPGMELHLIHYSYGVNSTEKGDLSSESTVSRIRTEHFPLTLESARPSHTSQYLCASSGIGVMGVLTDTQYFGPGTRLTVL.

This clonotype has more than one count but fewer than ten. The chain carries TRBV11-2 and TRBJ2-7, with no clear D. The CDR3 runs to 16 residues. Germline CDR1 is SGHAT and CDR2 is FQNNGV. Trimming stripped 4 bases from V and 0 bases from J, with 16 bases between. CDR3 residues: CASSSMKVFSSYEQYF. The CDR3 region has the DNA TGTGCCAGCAGCTCGATGAAAGTGTTTAGCTCCTACGAGCAGTACTTC. The variable domain in full, with the rest retrieved from reference TRBV11-2 and TRBJ2-7, is EAGVAQSPRYKIIEKRQSVAFWCNPISGHATLYWYQQILGQGPKLLIQFQNNGVVDDSQLPKDRFSAERLKGVDSTLKIQPAKLEDSAVYLCASSSMKVFSSYEQYFGPGTRLTVT.

The chain is built from TRBV4-2 and TRBJ2-2, with TRBD2 matching over 9 bases. The CDR3 runs to 18 residues. Germline values: CDR1 LGHNA, CDR2 YNFKEQ. V lost 0 bases and J lost 3; bases outside the gene matches: 8. The DNA for the CDR3 is TGTGCCAGCAGCCAAGATCTGGAGCTAGCGGGGTACACCGGGGAGCTGTTTTTT. Translating it yields CASSQDLELAGYTGELFF.

This clonotype was picked up many times. The chain uses TRBV7-2 and TRBJ2-1; weak D call: TRBD2 (5 bases). Germline CDR1 is SGHTA and CDR2 is FQGNSA. V lost 5 bases to trimming and J lost 5 bases, with 16 bases between them. This CDR3 spans 15 amino acids. The CDR3 DNA follows: TGTGCCAGCAGCCCCAGCGCGGGCCGCAACAATGAGCAGTTCTTC. This encodes CASSPSAGRNNEQFF.

The chain has TRBV6-5 and TRBJ2-2, with 7 bases lining up with TRBD1. Per the germline V gene, CDR1 is MNHEY and CDR2 is SVGAGI. This CDR3 spans 15 amino acids. V lost 7 bases and J lost 0; bases outside the gene matches: 5. For the CDR3, the DNA is TGTGCCAGCACAGAGACAGGGACGAACACCGGGGAGCTGTTTTTT. Protein: CASTETGTNTGELFF.

This clonotype was seen many times. The chain couples TRBV28 to TRBJ1-1; D is ambiguous. V dropped 3 bases and J dropped 1 base, with 6 bases sitting between them. Germline lookup yields CDR1 MDHEN and CDR2 SYDVKM. This CDR3 has 13 residues. The CDR3 DNA sequence: TGTGCCAGCAGTTTCAGACAGAACACTGAAGCTTTCTTT. It translates to CASSFRQNTEAFF. The full variable domain, its missing parts supplied by reference TRBV28 and TRBJ1-1, is DVKVTQSSRYLVKRTGEKVFLECVQDMDHENMFWYRQDPGLGLRLIYFSYDVKMKEKGDIPEGYSVSREKKERFSLILESASTNQTSMYLCASSFRQNTEAFFGQGTRLTVV.

The J gene is TRBJ2-1, the V gene TRBV5-6, with TRBD2 matching 10 bases. CDR1 is SGHDT and CDR2 is YYEEEE in the germline V gene. CDR3 size: 15 residues. The J segment lost 4 bases and the V segment lost 5 bases, leaving 6 bases of the junction unmatched. The CDR3 DNA sequence: TGTGCCAGCAGACAGCGGGGGGGCGCATACAATGAGCAGTTCTTC. Translating gives CASRQRGGAYNEQFF. The variable domain in full, completed from reference TRBV5-6 and TRBJ2-1, reads DAGVTQSPTHLIKTRGQQVTLRCSPKSGHDTVSWYQQALGQGPQFIFQYYEEEERQRGNFPDRFSGHQFPNYSSELNVNALLLGDSALYLCASRQRGGAYNEQFFGPGTRLTVL.

This clonotype was seen ten or more times. V gene TRBV12-3 or TRBV12-4 combines with J gene TRBJ1-2; D is undetermined. The CDR3 length is 11 residues. With 1 base removed from V and 11 bases from J, the gap between germline ends came to 8 bases. CDR3 nucleotides: TGTGCCAGCAGTTTAGGACCAGAGTACACCTTC. As protein: CASSLGPEYTF.

This clonotype was picked up a small number of times. The genes are TRBV20-1 and TRBJ1-1, with D possibly being TRBD1 (6 bases). Trimming stripped 1 base from V and 0 bases from J, with 12 bases between. Germline V gene sequence: CDR1 DFQATT, CDR2 SNEGSKA (reference sequence). The CDR3 consists of 15 residues. CDR3 residues: CSARVLTGMNTEAFF. The CDR3 nucleotides are TGCAGTGCTAGAGTCCTGACAGGAATGAACACTGAAGCTTTCTTT.

This chain connects TRBV6-2 or TRBV6-3 to TRBJ2-7; either TRBD1 or TRBD2 may fit D (5 bases each). With 0 bases removed from V and 2 bases from J, the gap between germline ends came to 11 bases. This CDR3 has 15 residues. Germline V gene sequence: CDR1 MNHEY, CDR2 SVGEGT. The DNA for the CDR3 is TGTGCCAGCAGTTACTCGGGGGACGGAACCTACGAGCAGTACTTC. Encoded protein: CASSYSGDGTYEQYF.

This clonotype showed up many times. The chain carries TRBV6-2 or TRBV6-3 and TRBJ2-3; D not resolved. This CDR3 has 14 residues. Germline assignment: CDR1 MNHEY and CDR2 SVGEGT. V was shortened by 4 bases and J by 2 bases, with 10 bases between the two germline ends. The CDR3 loop is CASSSPRYTDTQYF. CDR3 sequence (DNA): TGTGCCAGCAGTTCACCCAGATACACAGATACGCAGTATTTT.

The chain has TRBV28 and TRBJ2-1; the D gene is possibly TRBD2 (5 bases). The CDR3 is 17 amino acids. Germline V gene lookup returns CDR1 MDHEN and CDR2 SYDVKM. V lost 2 bases to trimming and J lost 3 bases, with 17 bases between them. CDR3 nucleotides: TGTGCCAGCAGTTTACCCAGCGGACGGAGTTTCTACAATGAGCAGTTCTTC. Its protein product is CASSLPSGRSFYNEQFF.

This clonotype was seen a few times. The rearrangement uses TRBV12-3 or TRBV12-4 and TRBJ2-1; D is perhaps TRBD1 or TRBD2 (5 bases each). The CDR3 sequence is 14 residues long. Trimming pared 6 bases from V and 3 bases from J, leaving 12 bases between. The CDR3 protein is CASRTGTVYNEQFF. The CDR3 DNA reads as TGTGCCAGCAGGACCGGGACGGTCTACAATGAGCAGTTCTTC.

This chain joins TRBV15 and TRBJ1-5; D gene ambiguous. Germline values: CDR1 LNHNV, CDR2 YYDKDF (reference sequence). V lost 0 bases and J 4 bases, leaving 10 bases between the germline ends. The CDR3 is 15 amino acids. DNA of the CDR3: TGTGCCACCAGCAGAGATAAGGGTTTAAATCAGCCCCAGCATTTT. Amino acid sequence: CATSRDKGLNQPQHF. Looking up the rest from reference TRBV15 and TRBJ1-5 gives the full variable domain: DAMVIQNPRYQVTQFGKPVTLSCSQTLNHNVMYWYQQKSSQAPKLLFHYYDKDFNNEADTPDNFQSRRPNTSFCFLDIRSPGLGDTAMYLCATSRDKGLNQPQHFGDGTRLSIL.

The count of this clonotype is one. A much larger clone lies one base from this, so it may be a read error. This chain connects TRBV7-6 to TRBJ1-2; weak D call: TRBD1 (5 bases). CDR3 size: 13 residues. Looked up from germline, CDR1 is SGHVS and CDR2 is FNYEAQ. The CDR3 protein is CANSLGVSYGYTF. The CDR3 DNA reads TGTGCCAACAGCTTAGGGGTTTCCTATGGCTACACCTTC.

This clonotype was recorded many times. The chain carries TRBV11-2 and TRBJ1-3; a weak D match, TRBD1 (6 bases). The CDR3 has 13 amino acids. V lost 6 bases and J 4 bases, leaving 10 bases between the germline ends. Germline CDR1 and CDR2: SGHAT and FQNNGV. The CDR3 nucleotides read TGTGCCAGCAGTCCTGGGGGCGGAAACACCATATATTTT. Its translation: CASSPGGGNTIYF.